This T cell receptor (beta chain) is drawn from a study of blood T cells in healthy people across ages (dated by TCRdb to about 2015). Regarding the research as a whole: In model experiments, template switching captured roughly one uniquely barcoded TCR beta cDNA molecule for every two T cells. Four age groups were formed from the donors: young (average roughly 16 years), middle-aged (just under 40), aged (62) and long-lived (around 80). For two donors (one aged 18 to 30 and one aged 80 or older), the study analyzed two additional independent replicas of 1 million unique cDNA reads from the same blood draw. To track age-related changes in TCR beta repertoire diversity, the study relied on deep sequencing normalized with unique cDNA molecular identifiers.

Study-wide conclusions, independent of this receptor: Observed TCR beta diversity per million T cells fell roughly linearly with age, and a significant reduction was already apparent by age approximately 40. The long-lived group showed more naive CD4+ T cells, fewer expanded clones and increased TCR diversity than the aged group, suggesting age selection. Because donor CMV infection status was unknown, age-related changes in expanded clonotypes were potentially confounded. Total diversity estimates from one million sequenced T cells were considered lower bounds and underestimates. Because profiling used bulk unsorted PBMCs, naive and antigen-experienced compartments could not be compared conclusively. Observed TCR beta diversity correlated strongly with the percentage of naive T cells measured by flow cytometry.

Regarding this clonotype: Its binding antigen is unknown. Within one base of it there is no much larger clone, and no base qualities were kept.

The donors were 40 or so Caucasian individuals from Russia, aged roughly 6 to 100 years, who were systemically healthy. Around 9.8 milliliters of peripheral blood were collected from each donor into EDTA-treated Vacutainer tubes. PBMCs were isolated by Ficoll-Paque density-gradient centrifugation, with at least 6 million obtained per sample. Trizol reagent was used to extract total RNA from the PBMCs, yielding at least 5.5 micrograms per sample. For every donor, an aliquot of PBMCs went through flow cytometry to measure the percentages of naive CD45RAhigh/CD27high T cells. Trimming leaves V shorter by 6 bases and J shorter by 1 base, with the junction holding 5 bases beyond the gene matches. Looking up the germline V gene yields CDR1 SGHTA and CDR2 FQGNSA. The CDR3, from cysteine to phenylalanine, totals 15 residues. Of the read, only the CDR3 DNA is kept; its 45 bases are in frame from base 1. Receptor libraries were prepared by 5' RACE. Data came from an Illumina HiSeq 2500. The second PCR ran for roughly 7 to 12 cycles and used a J-beta primer mix along with a sample-barcoded 5' primer. A template-switch 5' adaptor carrying 12 random nucleotides introduced a unique molecular identifier onto each TCR beta cDNA molecule. Each sample yielded at least 2.5 million CDR3-containing paired-end reads. All of the RNA was converted into first-strand cDNA using the Mint cDNA synthesis kit, with a TRBC-specific oligonucleotide serving as the primer. Following uracil-DNA glycosylase treatment, a first 18-cycle PCR with universal primers M1SS and BC2_uni_R was performed on all cDNA. In the paper's pipeline: For normalization, 1 million high-quality reads were randomly selected from each sample, with every read carrying a distinct molecular identifier. Reads with shared molecular identifiers were discarded instead of being binned into consensus sequences. MiTCR, run with a Q25 quality threshold and the strictest error-elimination algorithm, handled CDR3 identification, clonotype clustering and error correction. A nonparametric unseen species model with Euler transformation was used to estimate lower-bound total TCR beta diversity. TCRdb applied fastp at Q25 and MiXCR to the public reads, then kept only in-frame beta chains. All rows with the same CDR3 protein become a single entry with the most common DNA and genes. These V and J calls originate from TCRdb's pipeline instead of the authors' own analysis. This sample has 750,000 to 950,000 distinct CDR3 sequences in its table, and approximately 32% of those were observed once. Clones ranked in the top ten supply roughly 10% of the sample.

These data also formed part of another study, on T cells of mothers and their children. Per that second paper: Nine systemically healthy Caucasian individuals, comprising three mothers and their six children, were included as donors. cDNA synthesis consumed the entire amount of extracted RNA, loaded at approximately 1.6 ug RNA in each 15 ul reaction. In the second PCR, the M1S primer added sample barcodes and 2-4 random nucleotides. Each mother yielded over 9.5 million TCR beta CDR3 reads and each child 2.5 million to 3 million reads. Thymic selection shapes the output of TCR recombination in a similar way in related and unrelated pairs, and inherited differences have a minor effect. Normalized repertoire overlap in related mother-child pairs was always slightly higher than in unrelated mother-child pairs, but the difference was never significant. Persistent microchimeric T cell clones were not detected, at a sensitivity of approximately 100 clones per million clonotypes. In the study, deep NGS was used to compare the TCR beta repertoires of mothers and children, and features distinguishing related mother-child pairs from unrelated individuals were sought. The mean age was roughly 40 +/- 4 years for the mothers and approximately 11 +/- 4 years for the children. Libraries were sequenced on Illumina HiSeq 2000 with 100+100 nt paired-end reads after adapter ligation with NEBNext reagents. To avoid cross-contamination, the mother libraries and the child libraries were prepared a month apart and sequenced in separate runs. For each donor, somewhere between 500,000 and 2,000,000 distinct TCR beta clonotypes were identified. Naive TCR beta clonotypes were estimated from low-frequency clonotypes matched to each donor's FACS-determined naive share, without sorting.

The specimen was blood. The V and J segments used are TRBV7-2 and TRBJ2-3; 9 nucleotides in the junction match TRBD2. This sequence was found in a woman aged 35 to 49 in good health. Here is the DNA: TGTGCCAGCAGACCTAGCGGGGTCCGCACAGATACGCAGTATTTT. This codes for CASRPSGVRTDTQYF.